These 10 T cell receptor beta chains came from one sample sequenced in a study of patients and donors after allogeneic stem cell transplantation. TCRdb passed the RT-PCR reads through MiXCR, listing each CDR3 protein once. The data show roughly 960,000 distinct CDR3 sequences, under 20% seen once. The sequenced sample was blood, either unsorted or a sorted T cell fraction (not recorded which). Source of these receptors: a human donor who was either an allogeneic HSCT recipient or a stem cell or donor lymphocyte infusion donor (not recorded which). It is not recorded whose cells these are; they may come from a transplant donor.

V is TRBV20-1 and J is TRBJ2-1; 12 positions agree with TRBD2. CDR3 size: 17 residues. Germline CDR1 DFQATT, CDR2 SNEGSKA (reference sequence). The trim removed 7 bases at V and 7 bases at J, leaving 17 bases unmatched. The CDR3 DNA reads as TGCAGTGGAGTAAGGACCAAGGGGCTAGCGGGAGGGAATGAGCAGTTCTTC. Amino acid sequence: CSGVRTKGLAGGNEQFF.

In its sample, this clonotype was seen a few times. As DNA, the CDR3 is TGTGCCAGCAGCTTATTCGCGATATCCTACGAGCAGTACTTC. It translates to CASSLFAISYEQYF. V usage is TRBV7-8 and J usage is TRBJ2-7; D is uncertain. V lost 2 bases and J lost 1, with 9 bases in between. The germline V gene encodes CDR1 SGHVS and CDR2 FQNEAQ. The CDR3 consists of 14 residues.

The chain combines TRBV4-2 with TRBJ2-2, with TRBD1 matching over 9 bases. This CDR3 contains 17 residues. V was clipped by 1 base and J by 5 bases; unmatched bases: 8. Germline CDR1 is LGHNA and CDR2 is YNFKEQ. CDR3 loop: CASSQVPGTGITGELFF. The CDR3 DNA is TGTGCCAGCAGCCAAGTCCCCGGGACAGGGATTACCGGGGAGCTGTTTTTT.

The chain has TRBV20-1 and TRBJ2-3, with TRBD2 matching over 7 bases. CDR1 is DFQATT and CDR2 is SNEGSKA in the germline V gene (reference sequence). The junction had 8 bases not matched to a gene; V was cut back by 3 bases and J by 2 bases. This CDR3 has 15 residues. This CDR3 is CSASRLAYDTDTQYF. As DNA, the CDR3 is TGCAGTGCTAGTCGACTAGCCTATGACACAGATACGCAGTATTTT.

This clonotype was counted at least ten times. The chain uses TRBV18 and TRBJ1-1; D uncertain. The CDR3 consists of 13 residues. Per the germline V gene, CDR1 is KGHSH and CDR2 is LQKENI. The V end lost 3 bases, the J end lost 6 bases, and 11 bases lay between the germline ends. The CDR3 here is CASSPRTDAEAFF. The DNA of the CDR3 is TGTGCCAGCTCACCTCGGACGGACGCTGAAGCTTTCTTT.

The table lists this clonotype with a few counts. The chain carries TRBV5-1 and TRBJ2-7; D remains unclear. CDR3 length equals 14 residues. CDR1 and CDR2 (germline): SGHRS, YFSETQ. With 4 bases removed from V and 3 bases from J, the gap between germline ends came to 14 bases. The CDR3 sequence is CASSISATHYEQYF. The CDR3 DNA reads TGCGCCAGCAGCATCAGCGCTACCCACTACGAGCAGTACTTC. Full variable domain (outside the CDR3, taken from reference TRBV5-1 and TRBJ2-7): KAGVTQTPRYLIKTRGQQVTLSCSPISGHRSVSWYQQTPGQGLQFLFEYFSETQRNKGNFPGRFSGRQFSNSRSEMNVSTLELGDSALYLCASSISATHYEQYFGPGTRLTVT.

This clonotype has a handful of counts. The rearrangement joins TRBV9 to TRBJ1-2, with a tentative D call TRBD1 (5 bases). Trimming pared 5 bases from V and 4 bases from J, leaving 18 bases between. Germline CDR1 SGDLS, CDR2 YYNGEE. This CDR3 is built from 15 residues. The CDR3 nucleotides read TGTGCCAGCAGTGAAATCACTCCGGGGCCCTATGGCTACACCTTC. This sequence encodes CASSEITPGPYGYTF.

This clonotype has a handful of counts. This CDR3 is CSVEAPDRGFSPSSYNEQFF. CDR3 DNA: TGCAGCGTTGAAGCCCCCGACAGGGGGTTCTCCCCTAGCTCCTACAATGAGCAGTTCTTC. The chain employs TRBV29-1 and TRBJ2-1; 9 bases agree with TRBD1. The CDR3 consists of 20 residues. Per the germline V gene, CDR1 is SQVTM and CDR2 is ANQGSEA. V trimming: 1 base; J trimming: 0 bases; junction bases outside the gene matches: 16.

The DNA for the CDR3 is TGTGCCAGCAGCCGTTCAGGGGGCATTTTAGGCGGCTACACCTTC. Translating gives CASSRSGGILGGYTF. The V gene is TRBV7-9, the J gene TRBJ1-2; the match to TRBD1 covers 8 bases. Trimming took 5 bases from V and 8 from J; bases not matched to a gene: 13. Germline values: CDR1 SEHNR, CDR2 FQNEAQ (reference sequence). The CDR3 is 15 amino acids.

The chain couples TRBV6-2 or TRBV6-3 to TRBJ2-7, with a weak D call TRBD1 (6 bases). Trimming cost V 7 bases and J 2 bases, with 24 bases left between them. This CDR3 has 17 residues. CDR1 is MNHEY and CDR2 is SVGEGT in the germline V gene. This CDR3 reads CASTWRLRRQGPYEQYF. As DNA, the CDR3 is TGTGCCAGCACTTGGCGCTTGCGGCGGCAGGGGCCCTACGAGCAGTACTTC.